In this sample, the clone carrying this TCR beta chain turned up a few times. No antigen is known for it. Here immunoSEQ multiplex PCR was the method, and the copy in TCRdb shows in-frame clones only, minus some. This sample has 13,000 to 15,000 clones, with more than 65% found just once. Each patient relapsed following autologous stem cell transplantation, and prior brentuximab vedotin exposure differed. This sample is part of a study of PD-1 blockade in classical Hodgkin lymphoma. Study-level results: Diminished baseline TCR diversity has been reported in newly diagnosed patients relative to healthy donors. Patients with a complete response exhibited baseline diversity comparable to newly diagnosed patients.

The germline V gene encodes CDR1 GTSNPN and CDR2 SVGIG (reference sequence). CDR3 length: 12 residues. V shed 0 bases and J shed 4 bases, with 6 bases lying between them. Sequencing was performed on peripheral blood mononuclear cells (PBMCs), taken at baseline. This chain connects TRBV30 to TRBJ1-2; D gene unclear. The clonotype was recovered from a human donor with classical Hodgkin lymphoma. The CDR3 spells CAWSVRAYGYTF. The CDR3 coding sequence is TGTGCCTGGAGTGTACGGGCCTATGGCTACACCTTC.